This TCR beta chain was captured in a study of cytomegalovirus exposure and HLA in healthy donors. Study-level points and caveats: Researchers had no immune exposure information except CMV serostatus available. The study carried out a later analysis of TCR beta sequences. It associated around 17,000 of them with specific HLA alleles at a false discovery rate of 0.05. The study assumed roughly uniform donor sequencing depth for presence/absence analyses.

Notes on this clone: The antigen is not known.

PCR involved 60 Vbeta and 13 Jbeta primers. Sequencing was performed with immunoSEQ multiplex PCR; in TCRdb, only in-frame clones are kept and a portion is missing. The sample shows approximately 220,000 clones, about 75% of them seen only once. The CDR3 spans 15 residues. The germline V gene encodes CDR1 ENHRY and CDR2 SYGVKD. The ends were cut back, 2 bases at V and 4 bases at J, with 11 bases in the middle. Material: PBMCs. The chain joins TRBV10-3 to TRBJ1-4; D ambiguous. This sequence originates from a woman aged 25 to 39 in good health and CMV-seronegative. DNA for the CDR3: TGTGCCATCAGTGAGGATGGTTTCGGTAATGAAAAACTGTTTTTT. Translation gives CAISEDGFGNEKLFF.